This entry is about one TCR beta chain. Its antigen is not identified. This specimen belongs to a study of human thymus T cells. Here immunoSEQ multiplex PCR was the method, and the copy in TCRdb shows in-frame clones only, minus some. Counted here are some 120,000 clones, around 96% occurring once; the ten biggest clones make up around 0.025%. Resections that were taken during corrective heart surgery supplied the thymus tissue. Donors were healthy Finnish infants having corrective surgery for congenital heart defects. Findings and limits, study-wide: Related research described strongly overlapping thymic repertoires in unrelated people. Both thymic and peripheral blood repertoires showed apparently biased V and J usage.

The specimen sequenced was thymus tissue. This TCR came from a boy under two years old with a congenital heart defect but otherwise immunologically healthy.

This chain's CDR3 is CASSGAGPNTGELFF. Here the CDR3 DNA reads TGTGCCAGCAGTGGAGCGGGACCGAACACCGGGGAGCTGTTTTTT. The chain employs TRBV9 and TRBJ2-2; 7 bases are shared with TRBD2. CDR1 SGDLS and CDR2 YYNGEE come from the germline V gene. Losses at the gene ends were 5 bases for V and 0 bases for J; bases not matched to a gene: 4. The CDR3 is 15 amino acids. The full variable domain, rest sourced from reference TRBV9 and TRBJ2-2, is DSGVTQTPKHLITATGQRVTLRCSPRSGDLSVYWYQQSLDQGLQFLIQYYNGEERAKGNILERFSAQQFPDLHSELNLSSLELGDSALYFCASSGAGPNTGELFFGEGSRLTVL.